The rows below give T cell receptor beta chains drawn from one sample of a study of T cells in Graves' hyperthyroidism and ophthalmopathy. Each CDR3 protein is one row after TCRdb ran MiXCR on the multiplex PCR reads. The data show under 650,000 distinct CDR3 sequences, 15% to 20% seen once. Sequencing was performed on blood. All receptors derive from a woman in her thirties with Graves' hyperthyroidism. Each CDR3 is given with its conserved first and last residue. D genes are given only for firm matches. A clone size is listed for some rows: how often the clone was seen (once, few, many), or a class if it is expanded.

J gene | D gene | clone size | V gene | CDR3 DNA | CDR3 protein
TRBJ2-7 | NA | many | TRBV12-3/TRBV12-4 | TGTGCCAGCGGTCGAACGCGAGACGAGCAGTACTTC | CASGRTRDEQYF
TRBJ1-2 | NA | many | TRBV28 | TGTGCCAGCAGTTTGTGGGATAATGGCTACACCTTC | CASSLWDNGYTF
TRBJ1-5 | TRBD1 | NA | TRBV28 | TGTGCCAGCAGAGCTGACAGGGGCCTCAATCAGCCCCAGCATTTT | CASRADRGLNQPQHF
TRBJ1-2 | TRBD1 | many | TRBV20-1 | TGCAGTGCTAGAGGTGGACGGGACAGGCTCTATGGCTACACCTTC | CSARGGRDRLYGYTF
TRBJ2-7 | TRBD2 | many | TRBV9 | TGTGCCAGCAGCGGGGGCGGGGGGCGCTCCTACGAGCAGTACTTC | CASSGGGGRSYEQYF
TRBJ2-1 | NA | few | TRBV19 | TGTGCCAGTAGTATACAGAGCTCCTACAATGAGCAGTTCTTC | CASSIQSSYNEQFF
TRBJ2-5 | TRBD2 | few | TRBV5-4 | TGTGCCAGCAGCTGGACTAGCGGGGGAGGGGAGACCCAGTACTTC | CASSWTSGGGETQYF
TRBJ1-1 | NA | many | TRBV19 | TGTGCCAGTATGGTGGGCAGGACTGAAGCTTTCTTT | CASMVGRTEAFF
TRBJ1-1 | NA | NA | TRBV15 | TGTGCCACCAGCAGAGACTTTGGGAACACTGAAGCTTTCTTT | CATSRDFGNTEAFF
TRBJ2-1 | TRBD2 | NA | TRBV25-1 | TGTGCCAGCAGTACCCGAGGCGGGAGGGCCGATATCGATGAGCAGTTCTTC | CASSTRGGRADIDEQFF
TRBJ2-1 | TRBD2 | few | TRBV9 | TGTGCCAGCAGCGTAGGCGGCGGGAGGATTAGGGGTGAGCAGTTCTTC | CASSVGGGRIRGEQFF
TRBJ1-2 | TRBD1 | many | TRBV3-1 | TGTGCCAGCAGTTATTCCGGGACAGGGGGCAATATATATGGCTACACCTTC | CASSYSGTGGNIYGYTF
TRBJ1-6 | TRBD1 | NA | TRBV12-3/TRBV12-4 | TGTGCCAGCAGTCCCCACAGGGGTGGGGGCAATTCACCCCTCCACTTT | CASSPHRGGGNSPLHF
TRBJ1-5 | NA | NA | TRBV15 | TGTGCCACCAGCAGAGATGGGCAGGGGAGAGAGCCCCAGCATTTT | CATSRDGQGREPQHF
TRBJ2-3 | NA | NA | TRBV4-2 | TGTGCCAGCAGCCAAGATGGGAGCCGTACAGATACGCAGTATTTT | CASSQDGSRTDTQYF
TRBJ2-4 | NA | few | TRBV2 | TGTGCCAGCAGTGATCAGGTTCTAGCCAAAAACATTCAGTACTTC | CASSDQVLAKNIQYF
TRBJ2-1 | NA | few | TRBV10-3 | TGTGCCATCAGTGAGGGGATAGCGGATTACAATGAGCAGTTCTTC | CAISEGIADYNEQFF
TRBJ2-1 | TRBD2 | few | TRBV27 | TGTGCCAGCAGTTTATTACGGGGGGATGAGCAGTTCTTC | CASSLLRGDEQFF
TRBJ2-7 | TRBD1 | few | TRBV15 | TGTGCCACCAGCAGAGACAGGGGGTGGTACGAGCAGTACTTC | CATSRDRGWYEQYF
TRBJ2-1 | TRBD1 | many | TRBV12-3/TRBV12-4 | TGTGCCAGCAGTCCGACCTACAGGGGGGTGATCGATGAGCAGTTCTTC | CASSPTYRGVIDEQFF
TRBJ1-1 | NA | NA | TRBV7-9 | TGTGCCAGCAGCTTAGGGATGGCCTTTGAAGCTTTCTTT | CASSLGMAFEAFF
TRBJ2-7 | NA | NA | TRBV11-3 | TGTGCCAGCAGCCTACTGGGGGGGGGCGTCTACGAGCAGTACTTC | CASSLLGGGVYEQYF
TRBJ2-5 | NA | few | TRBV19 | TGTGCCAGTAGAGGGGTTGAGACCCAGTACTTC | CASRGVETQYF
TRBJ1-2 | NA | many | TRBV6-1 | TGTGCCAGCAGTGTCGGGTCCAGGGCGCACTATGGCTACACCTTC | CASSVGSRAHYGYTF
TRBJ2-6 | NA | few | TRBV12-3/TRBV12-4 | TGTGCCAGCAGTTCACGTTCTGGGGCCAACGTCCTGACTTTC | CASSSRSGANVLTF
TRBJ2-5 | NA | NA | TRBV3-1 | TGTGCCAGCAGCCAAGGTACAGGGTACAGTGGAGAGACCCAGTACTTC | CASSQGTGYSGETQYF
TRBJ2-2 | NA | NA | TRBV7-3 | TGTGCCAGCAGCTTATCAGGGGTTGACACCGGGGAGCTGTTTTTT | CASSLSGVDTGELFF
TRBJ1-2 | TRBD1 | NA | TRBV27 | TGTGCCAACGACAGGGCACACTATGGCTACACCTTC | CANDRAHYGYTF
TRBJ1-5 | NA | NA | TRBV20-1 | TGCAGTGCTAGAGATGCAGGGTCAGGCGATCAGCCCCAGCATTTT | CSARDAGSGDQPQHF
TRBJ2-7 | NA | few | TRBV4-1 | TGCGCCAGCAGCCAAGGCTCTGTAGGGCGCTACGAGCAGTACTTC | CASSQGSVGRYEQYF
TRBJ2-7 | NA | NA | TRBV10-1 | TGCGCCAGCAGTGTTGGAGGGGAAACCTACGAGCAGTACTTC | CASSVGGETYEQYF
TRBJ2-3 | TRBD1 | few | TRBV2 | TGTGCCAGCAGTGAAGGGACAGGGGGGGATACGCAGTATTTT | CASSEGTGGDTQYF
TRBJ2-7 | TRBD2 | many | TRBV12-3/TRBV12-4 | TGTGCCAGCACGAAAGCGGGAGTTGAAAACGAGCAGTACTTC | CASTKAGVENEQYF
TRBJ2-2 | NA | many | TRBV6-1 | TGTGCCAGCAGGGACGGCCTTGCCGGGGAGCTGTTTTTT | CASRDGLAGELFF
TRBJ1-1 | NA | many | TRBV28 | TGTGCCAGCATATGGAGGGTGGGAGCTGAAGCTTTCTTT | CASIWRVGAEAFF
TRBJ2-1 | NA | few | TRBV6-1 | TGTGCCAGCAGAAAAAGCGGTTATGAGCAGTTCTTC | CASRKSGYEQFF
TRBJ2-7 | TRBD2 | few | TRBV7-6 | TGTGCCAGCAGCTTAGTGGGTAGCGGGAGCATCCGGGTATCCGAGCAGTACTTC | CASSLVGSGSIRVSEQYF
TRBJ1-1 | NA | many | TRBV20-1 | TGCAGTGCTAGGGGCCTCAGCATGAACACTGAAGCTTTCTTT | CSARGLSMNTEAFF
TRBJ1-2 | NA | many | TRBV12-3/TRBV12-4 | TGTGCCAGCAGTTTAGCGATAAACAGATATGGCTACACCTTC | CASSLAINRYGYTF
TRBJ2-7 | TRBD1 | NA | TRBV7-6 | TGTGCCAGTAGTGCGCCCGGGACAGGGGGTAACGAGCAGTACTTC | CASSAPGTGGNEQYF